These T cell receptor beta chains were read from a single sample in a study of OX40 agonist ivuxolimab in advanced cancers. Measured with immunoSEQ multiplex PCR; TCRdb has only the in-frame clones, and not every one. The repertoire includes around 66,000 clones, around nine tenths of them detected once, and 0.35% sits in the top ten. Source: CD4+ or CD8+ T cells sorted from blood, taken in a trial of the OX40 agonist ivuxolimab. Receptors originate from an adult with an advanced solid tumor such as melanoma, head and neck, liver or kidney cancer. CDR3s include the opening cysteine and the closing phenylalanine or tryptophan. The D gene is left open where the match is weak. Clone size is shown for a subset of rows, as once, few, many or a class of expanded clone.

TGCGCCAGCAGCTTGGGCACGTCGGAAAAACTGTTTTTT	CASSLGTSEKLFF	TRBJ1-4	-	-	13	TRBV5-1
TGTGCCAGCAGCTTAGTGACCTCTGGAAACACCATATATTTT	CASSLVTSGNTIYF	TRBJ1-3	-	-	14	TRBV11-2
TGTGCCAGTAGTATATTAGAAGGGACACTCATCGTCAATGAAAAACTGTTTTTT	CASSILEGTLIVNEKLFF	TRBJ1-4	-	-	18	TRBV19
TGTGCCAGCAGCTTAGTCCAGGCGATCCTCGGGGGCGAGCAGTACTTC	CASSLVQAILGGEQYF	TRBJ2-7	-	-	16	TRBV11-3
TGTGCCAGCTCACCCACAGGGCTGGCTAATGAAAAACTGTTTTTT	CASSPTGLANEKLFF	TRBJ1-4	-	-	15	TRBV18
TGTGCCAGCAGGCCCTCTAGCGGGATAGAGACCCAGTACTTC	CASRPSSGIETQYF	TRBJ2-5	-	TRBD2	14	TRBV7-2
TGTGCCACCCGTCCTAGACAGGAGCCACAAGAGACCCAGTACTTC	CATRPRQEPQETQYF	TRBJ2-5	-	-	15	TRBV27
TGCGCCAGCAGTGTACCCGGGAATGAAAAACTGTTTTTT	CASSVPGNEKLFF	TRBJ1-4	-	-	13	TRBV10-2
TGTGCCAGCACCTCCGGGACAGGGGTGACTGAAGCTTTCTTT	CASTSGTGVTEAFF	TRBJ1-1	-	TRBD1	14	TRBV5-4
TGTGCCAGCAGCTTATCAGATACGCAGTATTTT	CASSLSDTQYF	TRBJ2-3	-	-	11	TRBV7-9
TGTGCCATCAGCAACTCCGGGACAGGGATAGATACGCAGTATTTT	CAISNSGTGIDTQYF	TRBJ2-3	-	TRBD1	15	TRBV10-3
TGTGCCAGCAGTGTAGACCGGCGACAGTATGTCCGGTACTATGGCTACACCTTC	CASSVDRRQYVRYYGYTF	TRBJ1-2	-	-	18	TRBV2
TGTGCCAGCAGCGCGCCAGGGACAGGCACATATAATTCACCCCTCCACTTT	CASSAPGTGTYNSPLHF	TRBJ1-6	-	TRBD1	17	TRBV5-8
TGTGCCAGCAGCGTCTCCCTAACAGGGGTAGGAGACATTCAGTACTTC	CASSVSLTGVGDIQYF	TRBJ2-4	-	TRBD1	16	TRBV9
TGTGCCAGCAGCTTGGGGGGTTGGGCAGAAAACTACGAGCAGTACTTC	CASSLGGWAENYEQYF	TRBJ2-7	-	-	16	TRBV5-4
TGTGCCAGCAGTCTAGGGCTGGGTGGGACCCAGTACTTC	CASSLGLGGTQYF	TRBJ2-5	-	-	13	TRBV27
TGTGCCAGCAGCAAACAGGGGGTGAATGAAAAACTGTTTTTT	CASSKQGVNEKLFF	TRBJ1-4	-	TRBD1	14	TRBV11-2
TGTGCCAGCAGGGATACAGGGGGGAGGAACACTGAAGCTTTCTTT	CASRDTGGRNTEAFF	TRBJ1-1	-	TRBD1	15	TRBV6-6
TGCGCCAGCAGGGAAGGACTAGGACCCACAGATACGCAGTATTTT	CASREGLGPTDTQYF	TRBJ2-3	-	TRBD2	15	TRBV5-1
TGTGCCAGCAGCTTAGCGGGGGACGCTCCATTCTATGGCTACACCTTC	CASSLAGDAPFYGYTF	TRBJ1-2	-	-	16	TRBV7-9
TGTGCCAGCAGCGTAGTATCATCGGGACGGGGAAGCAATCAGCCCCAGCATTTT	CASSVVSSGRGSNQPQHF	TRBJ1-5	-	-	18	TRBV9
TGCGCCAGCAGCCCCCAGACAGGGTTTGGTTCACCCCTCCACTTT	CASSPQTGFGSPLHF	TRBJ1-6	few	TRBD1	15	TRBV4-3
TGTGCAAGTCGCTTAGCACCGAAGAATCAGCCCCAGCATTTT	CASRLAPKNQPQHF	TRBJ1-5	-	-	14	TRBV12-2
TGTGCCAGCAGACTATCGACAGGGGAGGAGACCCAGTACTTC	CASRLSTGEETQYF	TRBJ2-5	once	TRBD1	14	TRBV6-5
TGTGCCAGCAGCCTTTTCCTTTCCGAGGCACTGGACACTGAAGCTTTCTTT	CASSLFLSEALDTEAFF	TRBJ1-1	-	-	17	TRBV2
TGTGCCAGCAGCTTAGTTGGGGAGGGTGAGCAGTTCTTC	CASSLVGEGEQFF	TRBJ2-1	-	TRBD2	13	TRBV7-9
TGTGCAAGTCGCTTAGCGCAGACAGGGAGCTCCTACGAGCAGTACTTC	CASRLAQTGSSYEQYF	TRBJ2-7	-	-	16	TRBV12-2
TGTGCCAGCAGCTCAGATGGATGGGAACACGCGCAGTATTTT	CASSSDGWEHAQYF	TRBJ2-3	once	-	14	TRBV7-3
TGTGCCAGCAGCTTCTGGCAGGGGGCAAATAATTCACCCCTCCACTTT	CASSFWQGANNSPLHF	TRBJ1-6	-	TRBD1	16	TRBV7-9
TGTGCCAGCTCACCGCCCTTGGGGGGCCCGGTCTACGAGCAGTACTTC	CASSPPLGGPVYEQYF	TRBJ2-7	few	-	16	TRBV18
TGTGCCAGCAGTTTAGAACAGGGGGCAGATACGCAGTATTTT	CASSLEQGADTQYF	TRBJ2-3	-	TRBD1	14	TRBV27
TGTGCCAGCAGCTTCTGGGACAGGCAGGAGACCCAGTACTTC	CASSFWDRQETQYF	TRBJ2-5	-	TRBD1	14	TRBV5-6
TGTGCCAGCAGCCATGGGGGGCCAGACTTGAACGAGCAGTACTTC	CASSHGGPDLNEQYF	TRBJ2-7	-	-	15	TRBV4-2
TGTGCCAGCAGTTTAAGTCTAGGGAGGACAGATACGCAGTATTTT	CASSLSLGRTDTQYF	TRBJ2-3	-	-	15	TRBV27
TGCAGCGGTCAGGGTGCAACTAATGAAAAACTGTTTTTT	CSGQGATNEKLFF	TRBJ1-4	-	-	13	TRBV29-1
TGTGCCAGCACTCAGGACAGGGCCAACACCGGGGAGCTGTTTTTT	CASTQDRANTGELFF	TRBJ2-2	-	TRBD1	15	TRBV14
TGCGCCAGCAGCCAAGGGCAACAGCGAGACACCGGGGAGCTGTTTTTT	CASSQGQQRDTGELFF	TRBJ2-2	-	-	16	TRBV4-1
TGTGCCAGCATCGTGACTAGCGGTTTCGAGCAGTACTTC	CASIVTSGFEQYF	TRBJ2-7	few	TRBD2	13	TRBV2
TGTGCCAGCAGCTCCCGGGACAGGGGTATCGGTGAAAAACTGTTTTTT	CASSSRDRGIGEKLFF	TRBJ1-4	-	TRBD1	16	TRBV5-4